This paragraph covers one TCR beta chain sequence. The data were taken from a study of control samples from healthy donors and cancer patients. This table comes from immunoSEQ multiplex PCR, and its TCRdb copy is limited to in-frame clones, with some not included. The sample lists tens of thousands of clones, roughly 90% occurring once. The CDR3 covers 15 residues. Germline loops: CDR1 MDHEN, CDR2 SYDVKM. Trimming took off 7 bases at V and 1 base at J, with 14 bases between the two ends. This TCR was sampled from a man aged 45 to 65 with head and neck cancer. This chain uses TRBV28 with TRBJ1-5; weak D call: TRBD1 (6 bases). What was sequenced was PBMCs. In nucleotides, the CDR3 is TGTGCCAGCACCTTACAGGGTTGGAGCAATCAGCCCCAGCATTTT. The encoded protein is CASTLQGWSNQPQHF. The full variable domain, completed using reference TRBV28 and TRBJ1-5, is DVKVTQSSRYLVKRTGEKVFLECVQDMDHENMFWYRQDPGLGLRLIYFSYDVKMKEKGDIPEGYSVSREKKERFSLILESASTNQTSMYLCASTLQGWSNQPQHFGDGTRLSIL.